The present T cell receptor (beta chain) was sequenced within a study of T cell repertoires in cytomegalovirus infection. Study background: Indications came from public TCR beta signatures; they pointed to CMV infection and to a matching HLA type.

This CDR3 spans 15 amino acids. In germline, CDR1 is SEHNR, CDR2 FQNEAQ (reference sequence). V lost 5 bases to trimming and J lost 5 bases, with 16 bases between them. TCRdb analysed the reads with MiXCR anew, one entry per CDR3 protein. The data show about 98,000 distinct CDR3 sequences, 16% seen once. This clonotype was picked up many times. What it binds is unknown. General observations from the study: Of the TCR beta families, the public ones yielded a cumulative frequency that identified carriers of CMV plus the relevant HLA.

Material for sequencing was PBMCs. This TCR came from a human donor in good health (CMV status not recorded). Some clones in this sample may be carry-over from other donors' samples. The rearrangement links TRBV7-9 to TRBJ1-5; D perhaps matches TRBD1 (6 bases). The CDR3 DNA is TGTGCCAGCAGCCAGTCCGGGGGCGTAGATCAGCCCCAGCATTTT. Translating gives CASSQSGGVDQPQHF. The complete variable domain, with remaining parts taken from reference TRBV7-9 and TRBJ1-5, reads DTGVSQNPRHKITKRGQNVTFRCDPISEHNRLYWYRQTLGQGPEFLTYFQNEAQLEKSRLLSDRFSAERPKGSFSTLEIQRTEQGDSAMYLCASSQSGGVDQPQHFGDGTRLSIL.